This T cell receptor beta chain was captured by sequencing in a study of T-cell memory formation after mild COVID-19. Study as a whole: TCR clusters showed largely donor specificity.

Looked up from germline, CDR1 is MNHEY and CDR2 is SVGEGT. The V gene lost 6 bases and the J gene lost 10 bases, with 22 bases spanning the gap. This CDR3 contains 15 residues. This clonotype has only a few counts. Its antigen is not identified. TCRdb itself ran the 5' RACE reads through MiXCR, one entry per CDR3 protein. Of over 300,000 distinct CDR3 sequences in the sample, 20% to 25% were seen once. Study-level points and caveats: CD8+ contracting clones occupied EMRA, while CD4+ ones occupied mainly CM and EM. Certain responding clones were present in pre-infection memory, suggesting participation of cross-reactive memory.

This receptor was taken from a man younger than 35 who had mild COVID-19 (a few samples of this study predate the infection). Cell type and time point are not known. The V and J genes are TRBV6-2 or TRBV6-3 and TRBJ2-1; unclear D gene. The specimen sequenced was PBMCs or a T cell subset sorted from them (not recorded which). The CDR3 spells CASSPPPRPYGEQFF. CDR3 sequence (DNA): TGTGCCAGCAGCCCACCCCCCAGACCCTATGGGGAGCAGTTCTTC.